The present entry profiles one TCR beta chain with its context. Its antigen is unidentified. Sequencing was performed with immunoSEQ multiplex PCR; in TCRdb, only in-frame clones are kept and a portion is missing. The repertoire includes 90,000 to 120,000 clones, 87% of them detected once, and around 0.9% sits in the top ten. The V segment lost 8 bases and the J segment 7 bases; nucleotides outside the gene matches: 6. Germline V CDR1 and CDR2: MNHNY, SVGAGI (reference sequence). The length of the CDR3 is 12 residues. This entry is derived from a study of graft-versus-host responses after intestinal transplantation.

The source material was unstimulated CD4+ T cells sorted from spleen or lymph node cells, sampled before intestinal transplant. The sequence derives from a human donor who received an intestinal transplant. The chain links TRBV6-6 to TRBJ2-7; 9 bases fit TRBD2. CDR3: CASSAGGPEQYF. The CDR3 bases are TGTGCCAGCTCTGCGGGGGGGCCTGAGCAGTACTTC.